Listed here is a single T cell receptor beta chain. V shed 3 bases and J shed 1 base, with 7 bases lying between them. Germline-derived CDR1 and CDR2 are LNHDA and SQIVND (reference sequence). The CDR3 is made up of 14 amino acids. As handled by the study authors: Amplification of reference gene primers was used by the study to estimate nucleated cell counts. Only in-frame clones appear in the TCRdb table, and some are missing; sequencing was by immunoSEQ multiplex PCR. The V and J calls and clone size were taken over from that table, and D and trimming were inferred from the DNA. This sample has more than 110,000 clones, with about 87% found just once. The data belong to a study of blood T cell repertoires in COVID-19. About the study: Donors in the United States, Italy and Spain gave samples during acute or convalescent COVID-19. Sources were T cells, B-cell-depleted T cells, or PBMCs; the material itself was cDNA or gDNA.

Material for sequencing was peripheral blood. V is TRBV19 and J is TRBJ1-5; D remains ambiguous. The sequence derives from a human donor in a cohort sampled during active COVID-19. Written as DNA, the CDR3 is TGTGCCAGTAGTATCGGAGGGAGCAATCAGCCCCAGCATTTT. Translation gives CASSIGGSNQPQHF.